The clone carrying this TCR beta chain was picked up a small number of times. Treatment described: randomized to nivolumab then ipilimumab (arm A) or the reverse (arm B). The data are from a study of sequential checkpoint blockade in melanoma. Whole-study context: Arm A got nivolumab then ipilimumab; arm B the reverse, 1:1. Each arm's sequence ended with maintenance nivolumab.

Germline CDR1 SGHDN, CDR2 FVKESK. The CDR3 consists of 15 residues. Trimming removed 2 bases from V and 1 base from J, with 8 bases in between. Generated by immunoSEQ multiplex PCR, the TCRdb table keeps only in-frame clones and is missing some. The sample has around 25,000 clones, about four fifths seen once. The J gene is TRBJ2-2, the V gene TRBV14; a possible D gene is TRBD1 (6 bases). The material sequenced was CD8+ T cells sorted from blood (inferred from file names), taken from a patient given nivolumab and ipilimumab in sequence. The sequence derives from a human donor with melanoma. CDR3 coding DNA: TGTGCCAGCAGCCAATGGGGGCTGAACACCGGGGAGCTGTTTTTT. Translation gives CASSQWGLNTGELFF.